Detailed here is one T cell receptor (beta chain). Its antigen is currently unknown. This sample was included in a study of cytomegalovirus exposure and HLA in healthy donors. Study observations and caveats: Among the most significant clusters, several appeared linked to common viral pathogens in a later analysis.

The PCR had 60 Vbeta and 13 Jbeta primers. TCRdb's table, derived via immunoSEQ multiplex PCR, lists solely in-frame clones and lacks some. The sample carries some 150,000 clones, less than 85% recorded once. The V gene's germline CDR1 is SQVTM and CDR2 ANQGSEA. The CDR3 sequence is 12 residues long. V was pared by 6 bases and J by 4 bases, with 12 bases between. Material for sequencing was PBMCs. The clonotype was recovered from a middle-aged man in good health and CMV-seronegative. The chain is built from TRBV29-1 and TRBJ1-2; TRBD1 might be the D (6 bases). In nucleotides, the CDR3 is TGCAGCGTCTACAGGGTAGGCTATGGCTACACCTTC. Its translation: CSVYRVGYGYTF.